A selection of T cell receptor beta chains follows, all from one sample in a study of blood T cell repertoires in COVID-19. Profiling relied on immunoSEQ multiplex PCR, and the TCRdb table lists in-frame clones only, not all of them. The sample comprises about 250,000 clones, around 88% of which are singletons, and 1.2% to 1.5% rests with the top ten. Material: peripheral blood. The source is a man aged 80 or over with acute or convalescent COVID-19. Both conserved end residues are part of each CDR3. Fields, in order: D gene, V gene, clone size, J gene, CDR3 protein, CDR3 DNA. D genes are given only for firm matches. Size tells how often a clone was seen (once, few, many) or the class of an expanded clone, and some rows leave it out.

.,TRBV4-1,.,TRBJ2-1,CASSQGLGSYNEQFF,TGCGCCAGCAGCCAGGGACTGGGCTCCTACAATGAGCAGTTCTTC
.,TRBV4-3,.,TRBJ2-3,CASSQDLPGGPSTDTQYF,TGCGCCAGCAGCCAAGATCTCCCCGGGGGGCCTAGCACAGATACGCAGTATTTT
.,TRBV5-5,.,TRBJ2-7,CASSLVGRDEQYF,TGTGCCAGCAGCTTGGTTGGCAGGGACGAGCAGTACTTC
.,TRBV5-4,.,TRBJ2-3,CASRSDLEGYDTQYF,TGTGCCAGCAGATCGGACCTGGAGGGATACGATACGCAGTATTTT
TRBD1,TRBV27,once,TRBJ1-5,CASALKDRGNQPQHF,TGTGCCAGCGCCCTCAAGGACAGGGGGAATCAGCCCCAGCATTTT
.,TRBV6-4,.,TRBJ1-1,CAIPKWTEAFF,TGTGCCATCCCTAAGTGGACTGAAGCTTTCTTT
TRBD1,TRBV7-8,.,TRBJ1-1,CASSLTGTGWGAFF,TGTGCCAGCAGTTTAACCGGGACAGGGTGGGGAGCTTTCTTT
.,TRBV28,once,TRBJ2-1,CASSSDPGTSWPKGQFF,TGTGCCAGCAGTTCCGACCCCGGGACTTCTTGGCCTAAAGGGCAGTTCTTC
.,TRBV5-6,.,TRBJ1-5,CASSLVGQPQHF,TGTGCCAGCAGCTTGGTCGGTCAGCCCCAGCATTTT
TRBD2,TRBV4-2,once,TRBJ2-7,CASSQDTRSLAGGYEQYF,TGTGCCAGCAGCCAAGATACCCGATCGCTAGCGGGAGGCTACGAGCAGTACTTC
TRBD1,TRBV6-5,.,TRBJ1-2,CASSRQGANYGYTF,TGTGCCAGCAGCCGACAGGGGGCTAACTATGGCTACACCTTC
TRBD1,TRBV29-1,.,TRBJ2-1,CSVTGVDEQFF,TGCAGCGTTACAGGGGTGGATGAGCAGTTCTTC
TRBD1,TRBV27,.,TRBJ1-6,CASSPRQGPNSPLHF,TGTGCCAGCAGTCCTAGACAGGGTCCCAATTCACCCCTCCACTTT
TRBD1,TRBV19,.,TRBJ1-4,CASSKGGAGEKLFF,TGTGCCAGTAGTAAAGGGGGCGCGGGTGAAAAACTGTTTTTT
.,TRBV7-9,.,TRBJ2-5,CASSLDFPGETQYF,TGTGCCAGCAGCTTAGACTTCCCTGGAGAGACCCAGTACTTC
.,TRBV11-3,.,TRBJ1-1,CASSSRVDTEAFF,TGTGCCAGCAGCTCGAGGGTTGACACTGAAGCTTTCTTT
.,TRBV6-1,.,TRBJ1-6,CASSEIWDYRF,TGTGCCAGCAGTGAAATATGGGACTACCGTTTT
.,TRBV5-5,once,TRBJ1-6,CASSYRTDSSYNSPLHF,TGTGCCAGCAGCTACCGGACAGACAGCTCCTATAATTCACCCCTCCACTTT
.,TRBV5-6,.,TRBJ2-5,CASSLTVETQYF,TGTGCCAGCAGCCTGACAGTAGAGACCCAGTACTTC